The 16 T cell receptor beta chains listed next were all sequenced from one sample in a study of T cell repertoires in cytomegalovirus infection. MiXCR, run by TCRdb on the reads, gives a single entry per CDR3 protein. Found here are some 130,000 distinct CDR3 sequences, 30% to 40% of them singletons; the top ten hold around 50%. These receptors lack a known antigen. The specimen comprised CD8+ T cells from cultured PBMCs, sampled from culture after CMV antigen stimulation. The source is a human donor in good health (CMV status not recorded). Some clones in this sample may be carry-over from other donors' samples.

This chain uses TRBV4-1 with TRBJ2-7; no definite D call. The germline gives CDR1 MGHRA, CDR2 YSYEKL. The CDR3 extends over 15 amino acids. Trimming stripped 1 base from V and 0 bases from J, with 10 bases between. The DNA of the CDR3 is TGCGCCAGCAGCCAAGGGCTGGTTAGCTCCTACGAGCAGTACTTC. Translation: CASSQGLVSSYEQYF.

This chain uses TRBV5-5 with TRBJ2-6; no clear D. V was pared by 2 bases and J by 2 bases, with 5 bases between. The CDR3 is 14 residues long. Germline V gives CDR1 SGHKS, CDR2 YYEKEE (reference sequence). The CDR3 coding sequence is TGTGCCAGCAGCTTTTTTACTGGGGCCAACGTCCTGACTTTC. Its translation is CASSFFTGANVLTF. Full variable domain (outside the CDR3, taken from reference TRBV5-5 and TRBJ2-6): DAGVTQSPTHLIKTRGQQVTLRCSPISGHKSVSWYQQVLGQGPQFIFQYYEKEERGRGNFPDRFSARQFPNYSSELNVNALLLGDSALYLCASSFFTGANVLTFGAGSRLTVL.

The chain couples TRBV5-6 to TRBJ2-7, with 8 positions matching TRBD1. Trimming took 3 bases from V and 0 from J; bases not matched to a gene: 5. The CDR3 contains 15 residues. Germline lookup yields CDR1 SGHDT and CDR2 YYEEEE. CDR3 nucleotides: TGTGCCAGCAGCTGGGGCCAGGGGGCCTCCTACGAGCAGTACTTC. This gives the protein CASSWGQGASYEQYF.

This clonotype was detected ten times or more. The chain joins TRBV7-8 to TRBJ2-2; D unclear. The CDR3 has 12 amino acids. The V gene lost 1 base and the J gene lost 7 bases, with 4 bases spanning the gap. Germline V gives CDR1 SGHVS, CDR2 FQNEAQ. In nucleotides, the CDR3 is TGTGCCAGCAGCTTAGGAGACGGGGAGCTGTTTTTT. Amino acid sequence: CASSLGDGELFF.

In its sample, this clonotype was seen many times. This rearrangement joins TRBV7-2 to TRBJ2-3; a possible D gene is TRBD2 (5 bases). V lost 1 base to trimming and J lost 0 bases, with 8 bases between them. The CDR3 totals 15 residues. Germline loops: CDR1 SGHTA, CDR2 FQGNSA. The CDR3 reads CASSLGLASTDTQYF. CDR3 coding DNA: TGTGCCAGCAGCTTAGGGCTAGCTAGCACAGATACGCAGTATTTT.

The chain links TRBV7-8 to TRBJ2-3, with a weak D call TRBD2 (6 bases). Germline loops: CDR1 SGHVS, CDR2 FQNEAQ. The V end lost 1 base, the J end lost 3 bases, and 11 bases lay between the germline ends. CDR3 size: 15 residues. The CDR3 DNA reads TGTGCCAGCAGCTTAGGTGGCCGGGAGACAGATACGCAGTATTTT. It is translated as CASSLGGRETDTQYF.

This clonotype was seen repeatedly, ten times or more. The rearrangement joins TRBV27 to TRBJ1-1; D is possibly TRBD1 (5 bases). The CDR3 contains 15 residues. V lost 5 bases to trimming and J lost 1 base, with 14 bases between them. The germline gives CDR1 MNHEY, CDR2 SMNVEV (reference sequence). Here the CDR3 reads CASSPTSTGNTEAFF. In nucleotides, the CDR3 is TGTGCCAGCAGTCCCACCTCAACAGGGAACACTGAAGCTTTCTTT.

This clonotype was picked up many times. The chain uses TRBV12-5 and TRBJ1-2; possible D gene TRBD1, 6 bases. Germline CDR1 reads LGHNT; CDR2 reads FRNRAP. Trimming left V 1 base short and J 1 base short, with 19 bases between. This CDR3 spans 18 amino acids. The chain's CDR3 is CASGLAKIGTPINYGYTF. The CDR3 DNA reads TGTGCTAGTGGTTTGGCCAAGATCGGGACACCCATTAACTATGGCTACACCTTC. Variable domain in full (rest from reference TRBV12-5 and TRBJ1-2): DARVTQTPRHKVTEMGQEVTMRCQPILGHNTVFWYRQTMMQGLELLAYFRNRAPLDDSGMPKDRFSAEMPDATLATLKIQPSEPRDSAVYFCASGLAKIGTPINYGYTFGSGTRLTVV.

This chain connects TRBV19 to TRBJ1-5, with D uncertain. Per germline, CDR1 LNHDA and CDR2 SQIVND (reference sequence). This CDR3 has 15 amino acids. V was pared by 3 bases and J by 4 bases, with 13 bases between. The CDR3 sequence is CASSMGPWGNQPQHF. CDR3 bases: TGTGCCAGTAGTATGGGTCCCTGGGGTAATCAGCCCCAGCATTTT.

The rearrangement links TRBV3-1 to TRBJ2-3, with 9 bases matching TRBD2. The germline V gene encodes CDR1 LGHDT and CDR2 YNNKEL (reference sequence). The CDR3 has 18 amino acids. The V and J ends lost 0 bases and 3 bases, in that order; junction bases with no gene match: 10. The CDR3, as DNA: TGTGCCAGCAGCCAAGATAATGTAGCGGGGGATCCTACAGATACGCAGTATTTT. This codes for CASSQDNVAGDPTDTQYF.

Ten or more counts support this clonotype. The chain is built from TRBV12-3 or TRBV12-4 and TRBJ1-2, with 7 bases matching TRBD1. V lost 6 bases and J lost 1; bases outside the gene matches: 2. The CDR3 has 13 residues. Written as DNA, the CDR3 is TGTGCCAGCAGCGGGACAGATAACTATGGCTACACCTTC. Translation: CASSGTDNYGYTF.

The DNA of the CDR3 is TGCAGCGTTGAAGCCAGGGACAGCTACGAGCAGTACTTC. Protein: CSVEARDSYEQYF. The genes are TRBV29-1 and TRBJ2-7; 7 positions agree with TRBD1. The V and J ends lost 1 base and 3 bases, in that order; junction bases with no gene match: 3. The germline CDR1 and CDR2 sequences are SQVTM and ANQGSEA. The CDR3 covers 13 residues.

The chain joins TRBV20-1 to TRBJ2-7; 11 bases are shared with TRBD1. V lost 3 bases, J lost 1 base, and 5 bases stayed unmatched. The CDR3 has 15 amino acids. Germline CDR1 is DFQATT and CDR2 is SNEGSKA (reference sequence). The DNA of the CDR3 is TGCAGTGCTAGGTCAGGACAGGGGGCTTCCTACGAGCAGTACTTC. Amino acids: CSARSGQGASYEQYF.

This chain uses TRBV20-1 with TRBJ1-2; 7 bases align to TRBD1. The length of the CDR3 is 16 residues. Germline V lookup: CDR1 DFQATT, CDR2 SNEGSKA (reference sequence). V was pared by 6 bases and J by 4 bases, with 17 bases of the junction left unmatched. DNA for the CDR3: TGCAGTGCCAACCGGGACAGCCTTATATCAGTCTATGGCTACACCTTC. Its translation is CSANRDSLISVYGYTF.

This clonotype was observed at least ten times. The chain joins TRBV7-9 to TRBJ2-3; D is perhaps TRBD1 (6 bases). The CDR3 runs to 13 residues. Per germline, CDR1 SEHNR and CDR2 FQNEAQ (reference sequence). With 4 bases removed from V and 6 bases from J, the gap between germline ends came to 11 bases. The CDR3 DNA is TGTGCCAGCAGCTACAACAGGGCCGATACGCAGTATTTT. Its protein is CASSYNRADTQYF.

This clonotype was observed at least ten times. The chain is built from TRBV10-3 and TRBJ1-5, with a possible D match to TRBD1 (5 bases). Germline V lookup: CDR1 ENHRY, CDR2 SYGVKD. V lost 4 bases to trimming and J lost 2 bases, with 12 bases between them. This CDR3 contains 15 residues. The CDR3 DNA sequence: TGTGCCATCAGTGTTGAGGGGATGGGCAATCAGCCCCAGCATTTT. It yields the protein CAISVEGMGNQPQHF.